The 13 T cell receptor beta chains reported below all come from one sample, sequenced in a study of blood T cell repertoires in COVID-19. The repertoire was sequenced with immunoSEQ multiplex PCR; TCRdb's copy has only in-frame clones and lacks some. The table lists roughly 250,000 clones, about 88% of them singletons. The material sequenced was peripheral blood. Source of these receptors: a woman between 40 and 55 years old who had recovered from COVID-19.

The chain has TRBV4-1 and TRBJ2-1; D perhaps matches TRBD1 (5 bases). Germline V CDR1 and CDR2: MGHRA, YSYEKL. The length of the CDR3 is 13 residues. V was shortened by 0 bases and J by 11 bases, with 11 bases between the two germline ends. The CDR3 region has the DNA TGCGCCAGCAGCCAAGATAGGGGCGACCAGCAGTTCTTC. Protein product: CASSQDRGDQQFF.

The genes are TRBV19 and TRBJ1-4; 7 bases are a match to TRBD1. CDR1 and CDR2 from the germline V gene are LNHDA and SQIVND (reference sequence). CDR3 length equals 15 residues. The V and J ends lost 6 bases and 4 bases, in that order; junction bases with no gene match: 8. The chain's CDR3 is CASSFGTADNEKLFF. DNA of the CDR3: TGTGCCAGTAGCTTCGGGACAGCCGATAATGAAAAACTGTTTTTT.

V gene TRBV7-9 combines with J gene TRBJ2-7; TRBD1 matches 9 bases. The CDR3 runs 17 residues. Germline-derived CDR1 and CDR2 are SEHNR and FQNEAQ (reference sequence). V dropped 4 bases and J dropped 5; count of bases not matched to a gene: 15. Written as DNA, the CDR3 is TGTGCCAGCAGCTCAGGAGGAGTGACAGGGGGAAGTGACGAGCAGTACTTC. It yields the protein CASSSGGVTGGSDEQYF.

This clone was seen once. DNA of the CDR3: TGTGCCAGCAGTCCGGGGACAGGAGTAGCCAAAAACATTCAGTACTTC. This gives the protein CASSPGTGVAKNIQYF. V usage is TRBV27 and J usage is TRBJ2-4; 8 positions match TRBD1. The CDR3 covers 16 residues. The germline V gene has CDR1 MNHEY and CDR2 SMNVEV (reference sequence). Trimming took 5 bases from V and 0 from J; bases not matched to a gene: 6.

V and J are TRBV18 and TRBJ1-2; D call uncertain. Trimming took off 2 bases at V and 3 bases at J, with 13 bases between the two ends. The CDR3 runs 15 residues. CDR1 is KGHSH and CDR2 is LQKENI in the germline V gene. The CDR3 sequence is CASSPDRSSDYGYTF. CDR3 nucleotide sequence: TGTGCCAGCTCACCAGATAGGAGCTCGGACTATGGCTACACCTTC.

The rearrangement uses TRBV11-3 and TRBJ1-2; a weak D match, TRBD1 (5 bases). The CDR3 runs to 15 residues. The germline gives CDR1 SGHNT, CDR2 YENEEA. Trimming removed 2 bases at V and 7 bases at J, with 17 bases between. CDR3 loop: CASSLPGTGLVGYTF. As DNA, the CDR3 is TGTGCCAGCAGCTTACCGGGGACTGGACTCGTTGGCTACACCTTC.

The rearrangement uses TRBV10-3 and TRBJ2-5; weak D call: TRBD1 (6 bases). CDR3 size: 13 residues. CDR1 ENHRY and CDR2 SYGVKD come from the germline V gene. V lost 2 bases to trimming and J lost 3 bases, with 7 bases between them. This CDR3 reads CAISEGTKETQYF. CDR3 bases: TGTGCCATCAGTGAGGGGACAAAAGAGACCCAGTACTTC.

This rearrangement joins TRBV2 to TRBJ2-5; D remains unclear. The CDR3 totals 14 residues. V lost 3 bases and J lost 5, with 13 bases in between. Looked up from germline, CDR1 is SNHLY and CDR2 is FYNNEI. This CDR3 reads CASSDLGLAETQYF. CDR3 bases: TGTGCCAGCAGTGACCTAGGCCTGGCGGAGACCCAGTACTTC.

The CDR3 sequence: CASGGRGGLETQYF. The CDR3 DNA follows: TGTGCCAGCGGAGGGCGGGGGGGCCTGGAGACCCAGTACTTC. This rearrangement joins TRBV2 to TRBJ2-5; 9 nucleotides align to TRBD2. J was trimmed by 5 bases and V by 8 bases; bases with no gene match: 9. Germline V gene sequence: CDR1 SNHLY, CDR2 FYNNEI. The CDR3 runs 14 residues.

The J gene is TRBJ1-5, the V gene TRBV5-1, with D perhaps matching TRBD1 (5 bases). Germline CDR1 is SGHRS and CDR2 is YFSETQ. The CDR3 extends over 15 amino acids. Trimming took 4 bases from V and 0 from J, leaving 11 bases between them. The DNA of the CDR3 is TGCGCCAGCAGCCCTGGCCAGGGTAGCAATCAGCCCCAGCATTTT. Translating gives CASSPGQGSNQPQHF.

The V gene is TRBV24-1, the J gene TRBJ2-1, with 9 nucleotides matching TRBD2. This CDR3 has 16 amino acids. With V trimmed by 2 bases and J by 8 bases, 9 bases remained unmatched. Germline V lookup: CDR1 KGHDR, CDR2 SFDVKD. CDR3 in DNA: TGTGCCACCAGTGATTACGGCGGGAGGGCCGTAGATGAGCAGTTCTTC. Encoded protein: CATSDYGGRAVDEQFF.

The gene calls are TRBV5-1 and TRBJ2-6; tentative D call: TRBD1 (5 bases). CDR1 and CDR2 (germline): SGHRS, YFSETQ. The length of the CDR3 is 16 residues. Trimming cost V 4 bases and J 1 base, with 12 bases left between them. Here the CDR3 reads CASSPWAGSGANVLTF. For the CDR3, the DNA is TGCGCCAGCAGCCCATGGGCAGGGTCTGGGGCCAACGTCCTGACTTTC.

The chain uses TRBV19 and TRBJ1-2; 10 positions match TRBD1. Germline V gives CDR1 LNHDA, CDR2 SQIVND (reference sequence). The CDR3 runs to 15 residues. Trimming removed 1 base from V and 8 bases from J; junction bases left unmatched: 7. The CDR3 nucleotides read TGTGCCAGTAGTATAGGAAGACAGGGGGCCCTGGGCTACACCTTC. Its translation is CASSIGRQGALGYTF. Together with reference TRBV19 and TRBJ1-2, the CDR3 gives the full variable domain: DGGITQSPKYLFRKEGQNVTLSCEQNLNHDAMYWYRQDPGQGLRLIYYSQIVNDFQKGDIAEGYSVSREKKESFPLTVTSAQKNPTAFYLCASSIGRQGALGYTFGSGTRLTVV.